The present T cell receptor beta chain was sequenced within a study of cytomegalovirus exposure and HLA in healthy donors. Study-level results: Cytomegalovirus association was assigned to about 180 TCR beta chains.

Germline V lookup: CDR1 MDHEN, CDR2 SYDVKM. V was pared by 8 bases and J by 1 base, with 7 bases between. The CDR3 runs to 12 residues. PCR involved 60 Vbeta and 13 Jbeta primers. Some clones are missing from TCRdb's copy, which holds only in-frame ones; the method was immunoSEQ multiplex PCR. The profile shows hundreds of thousands of clones, approximately 70% of them singletons. This clone was seen a few times. Its target is not known. The clonotype was recovered from a female donor in good health and CMV-seronegative. The J gene is TRBJ2-3, the V gene TRBV28; possibly TRBD2 for D (5 bases). Material: PBMCs. The DNA of the CDR3 is TGTGCCAGCTCGCGGGGCACAGATACGCAGTATTTT. It yields the protein CASSRGTDTQYF.